The clone carrying this T cell receptor beta chain was seen many times. This entry comes from a study of read filtering for tumor transcriptome and immune sequencing. Whole-study context: R-ISS stage counts were eight or nine for I, 15 to 20 for II, six or seven for III.

The CDR3 sequence is 14 residues long. Germline CDR1 is SGHVS and CDR2 is FQNEAQ. After removal of 7 bases from V and 4 bases from J, the junction contained 7 bases not matched to a gene. This library used 300 to 450 ng RNA and molecular barcoded adaptors spanning alpha/delta and beta/gamma chains. TCRdb fed the reads into MiXCR, producing one record per CDR3 protein. This repertoire shows some 140,000 distinct CDR3 sequences, approximately 13% found once; its top ten account for 7.5% to 10%. This chain uses TRBV7-8 with TRBJ1-1; 9 positions agree with TRBD1. The sequencing sample was made of a population of CD138-negative cells sorted from bone marrow. This receptor was obtained from a donor older than 35 with multiple myeloma. CDR3 region: CASTHPDRGTEAFF. CDR3 nucleotides: TGTGCCAGCACCCATCCGGACAGGGGCACTGAAGCTTTCTTT.